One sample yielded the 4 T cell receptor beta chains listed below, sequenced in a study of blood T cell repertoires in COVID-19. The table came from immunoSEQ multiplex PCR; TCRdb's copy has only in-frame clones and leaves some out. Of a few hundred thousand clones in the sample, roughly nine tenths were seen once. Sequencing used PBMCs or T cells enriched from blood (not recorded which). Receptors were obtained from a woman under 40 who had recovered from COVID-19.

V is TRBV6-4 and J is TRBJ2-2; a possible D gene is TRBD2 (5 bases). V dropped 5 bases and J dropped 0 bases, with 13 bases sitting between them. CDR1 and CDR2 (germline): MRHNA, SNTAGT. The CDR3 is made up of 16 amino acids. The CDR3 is CASSIEGTSNTGELFF. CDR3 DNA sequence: TGTGCCAGCAGTATAGAGGGAACGTCGAACACCGGGGAGCTGTTTTTT.

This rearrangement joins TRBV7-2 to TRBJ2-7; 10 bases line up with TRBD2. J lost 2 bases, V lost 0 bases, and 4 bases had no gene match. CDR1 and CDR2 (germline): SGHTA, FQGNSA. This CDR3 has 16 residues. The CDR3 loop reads CASSLAIAGGAYEQYF. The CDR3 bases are TGTGCCAGCAGCTTAGCGATAGCGGGGGGCGCCTACGAGCAGTACTTC.

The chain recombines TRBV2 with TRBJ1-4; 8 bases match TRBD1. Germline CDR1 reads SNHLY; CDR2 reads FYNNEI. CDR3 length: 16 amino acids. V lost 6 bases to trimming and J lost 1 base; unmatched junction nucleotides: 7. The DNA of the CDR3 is TGTGCCAGCAGGCCCGGACAGGGAGGAACTAATGAAAAACTGTTTTTT. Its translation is CASRPGQGGTNEKLFF.

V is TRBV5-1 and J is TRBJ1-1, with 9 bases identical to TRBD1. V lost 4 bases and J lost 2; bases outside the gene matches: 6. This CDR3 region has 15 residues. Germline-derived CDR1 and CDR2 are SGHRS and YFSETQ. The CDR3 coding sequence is TGCGCCAGCAGCCACCCGGGACAGGGTAACACTGAAGCTTTCTTT. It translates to CASSHPGQGNTEAFF.